Listed below are T cell receptor beta chains from one sample, sequenced in a study of OX40 agonist ivuxolimab in advanced cancers. The method was immunoSEQ multiplex PCR; TCRdb's version includes in-frame clones alone and lacks a portion of them. The table shows 70,000 to 95,000 clones, with about 91% occurring only once. The sample here was CD4+ or CD8+ T cells sorted from blood, taken in a trial of the OX40 agonist ivuxolimab. Every receptor here comes from an adult with an advanced solid tumor such as melanoma, head and neck, liver or kidney cancer. CDR3s include the opening cysteine and the closing phenylalanine or tryptophan. The D gene is left open where the match is weak. Clone size, where shown, is once, few, many, or a class for clones that have expanded.

cdr3_length	d_call	v_call	clone_size	j_call	cdr3_aa	cdr3_nt
14	NA	TRBV11-2	NA	TRBJ1-1	CASSSLRYSGEAFF	TGTGCCAGCAGCTCCCTCAGGTATTCGGGTGAAGCTTTCTTT
18	TRBD1	TRBV5-6	NA	TRBJ2-3	CASRGGTGPYSSTDTQYF	TGTGCCAGCCGAGGCGGGACAGGCCCTTACTCTAGCACAGATACGCAGTATTTT
14	NA	TRBV6-5	NA	TRBJ2-7	CASSPVGTDYEQYF	TGTGCCAGCAGTCCCGTGGGGACTGACTACGAGCAGTACTTC
13	TRBD1	TRBV30	once	TRBJ1-1	CAWRGQGSSEAFF	TGTGCCTGGAGGGGACAGGGATCCTCGGAAGCTTTCTTT
15	TRBD1	TRBV2	NA	TRBJ1-4	CASNTQGDAVEKLFF	TGTGCCAGCAATACTCAGGGGGACGCGGTTGAAAAACTGTTTTTT
12	NA	TRBV29-1	NA	TRBJ2-5	CSVRDPLEAQYF	TGCAGCGTTCGGGACCCCCTTGAGGCCCAGTACTTC
14	TRBD2	TRBV2	NA	TRBJ2-5	CASSAERGRLLQYF	TGTGCCAGCAGTGCGGAGCGGGGGCGGCTATTACAGTACTTC
14	TRBD2	TRBV10-3	NA	TRBJ2-3	CATLTGGPGDTQYF	TGTGCCACCCTAACGGGAGGGCCGGGAGATACGCAGTATTTT
14	NA	TRBV2	NA	TRBJ2-3	CASSAGVGTDTQYF	TGTGCCAGCAGTGCTGGGGTTGGAACAGATACGCAGTATTTT
12	NA	TRBV11-2	NA	TRBJ1-1	CASSLRGDEAFF	TGTGCCAGCAGCCTTAGGGGGGATGAAGCTTTCTTT
15	TRBD1	TRBV10-3	NA	TRBJ2-5	CAISEMTGVLETQYF	TGTGCCATCAGTGAGATGACAGGGGTTTTGGAGACCCAGTACTTC
15	NA	TRBV7-2	NA	TRBJ2-7	CASSLAPGPPYEQYF	TGTGCCAGCAGCTTAGCCCCAGGACCACCCTACGAGCAGTACTTC
15	NA	TRBV14	NA	TRBJ2-3	CASSQKLASWDTQYF	TGTGCCAGCAGCCAAAAACTAGCATCTTGGGATACGCAGTATTTT
11	NA	TRBV6-5	NA	TRBJ2-1	CASHSYNEQFF	TGTGCCAGCCACTCCTACAATGAGCAGTTCTTC
12	TRBD1	TRBV28	NA	TRBJ1-5	CASRRQGQPQHF	TGTGCCAGCAGACGACAGGGCCAGCCCCAGCATTTT
15	NA	TRBV7-9	NA	TRBJ1-6	CASSSWTDYNSPLHF	TGTGCCAGCAGTTCATGGACAGACTATAATTCACCCCTCCACTTT
13	NA	TRBV19	NA	TRBJ2-2	CASSIAGTGELFF	TGTGCCAGTAGTATAGCTGGCACCGGGGAGCTGTTTTTT
18	NA	TRBV5-1	NA	TRBJ2-3	CASSLRGLGGLSTDTQYF	TGCGCCAGCAGCTTGAGGGGTTTGGGGGGGCTGAGCACAGATACGCAGTATTTT
15	TRBD2	TRBV6-6	NA	TRBJ2-1	CASSQSSGTYNEQFF	TGTGCCAGCAGTCAATCTAGCGGGACCTACAATGAGCAGTTCTTC
12	NA	TRBV29-1	once	TRBJ2-3	CSVAGDTGTQYF	TGCAGCGTCGCAGGGGATACGGGTACGCAGTATTTT
14	TRBD1	TRBV5-6	once	TRBJ2-7	CASSFRTGSYEQYF	TGTGCCAGCAGCTTCCGGACAGGGTCCTACGAGCAGTACTTC
15	NA	TRBV10-3	NA	TRBJ2-1	CAISGNQGSYNEQFF	TGTGCCATCAGTGGTAACCAGGGCTCCTACAATGAGCAGTTCTTC
15	NA	TRBV5-1	NA	TRBJ2-1	CASSLAGNSYNEQFF	TGCGCCAGCAGCTTGGCCGGGAACTCCTACAATGAGCAGTTCTTC
19	TRBD2	TRBV4-2	NA	TRBJ2-2	CASSQVLAGGPGATGELFF	TGTGCCAGCAGCCAAGTATTAGCGGGGGGCCCCGGGGCCACCGGGGAGCTGTTTTTT
14	NA	TRBV5-6	NA	TRBJ1-5	CASSPRGSNQPQHF	TGTGCCAGCAGCCCGCGTGGAAGCAATCAGCCCCAGCATTTT
16	TRBD2	TRBV7-3	NA	TRBJ2-3	CASSLSGGAGTDTQYF	TGTGCCAGCAGCTTAAGCGGGGGGGCCGGCACAGATACGCAGTATTTT
14	TRBD1	TRBV11-2	once	TRBJ1-2	CASSSGTGDYGYTF	TGTGCCAGCAGCTCCGGGACAGGGGATTATGGCTACACCTTC
16	TRBD1	TRBV25-1	once	TRBJ1-6	CASSELGTGVNSPLHF	TGTGCCAGCAGTGAATTGGGGACAGGAGTTAATTCACCCCTCCACTTT
12	NA	TRBV7-8	NA	TRBJ1-2	CASSEAGYGYTF	TGTGCCAGCAGCGAGGCGGGCTATGGCTACACCTTC
15	TRBD2	TRBV30	NA	TRBJ2-3	CAWGSGGANTDTQYF	TGTGCCTGGGGTAGCGGGGGGGCCAACACAGATACGCAGTATTTT
14	NA	TRBV28	NA	TRBJ2-7	CASSFKFGPSEQYF	TGTGCCAGCAGTTTCAAGTTTGGGCCCTCCGAGCAGTACTTC
15	NA	TRBV19	NA	TRBJ1-5	CASRRGQGGDQPQHF	TGTGCCAGTAGAAGGGGTCAGGGAGGAGATCAGCCCCAGCATTTT